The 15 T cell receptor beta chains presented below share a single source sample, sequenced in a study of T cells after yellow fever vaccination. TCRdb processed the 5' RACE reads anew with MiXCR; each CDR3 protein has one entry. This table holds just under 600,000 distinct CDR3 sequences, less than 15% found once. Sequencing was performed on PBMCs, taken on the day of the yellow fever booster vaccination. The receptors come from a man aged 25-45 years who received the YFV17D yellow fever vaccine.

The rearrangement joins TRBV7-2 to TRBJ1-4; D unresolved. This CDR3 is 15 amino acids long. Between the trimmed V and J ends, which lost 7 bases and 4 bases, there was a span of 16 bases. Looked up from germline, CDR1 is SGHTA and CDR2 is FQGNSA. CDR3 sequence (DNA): TGTGCCAGCACCCCCGGTGGGATCGGTAATGAAAAACTGTTTTTT. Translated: CASTPGGIGNEKLFF.

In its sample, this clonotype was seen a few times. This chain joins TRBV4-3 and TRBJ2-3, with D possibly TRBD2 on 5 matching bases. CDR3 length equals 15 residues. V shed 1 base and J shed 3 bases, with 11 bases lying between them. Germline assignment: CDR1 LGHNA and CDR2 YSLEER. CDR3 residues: CASSQVYPGTDTQYF. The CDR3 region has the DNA TGCGCCAGCAGCCAAGTCTACCCGGGGACAGATACGCAGTATTTT.

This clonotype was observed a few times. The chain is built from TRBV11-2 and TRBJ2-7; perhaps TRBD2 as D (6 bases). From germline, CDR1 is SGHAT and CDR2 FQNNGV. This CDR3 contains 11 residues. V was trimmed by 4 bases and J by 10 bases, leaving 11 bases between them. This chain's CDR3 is CASSSLGLQYF. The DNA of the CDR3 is TGTGCCAGCAGCTCATTAGGACTACAGTACTTC.

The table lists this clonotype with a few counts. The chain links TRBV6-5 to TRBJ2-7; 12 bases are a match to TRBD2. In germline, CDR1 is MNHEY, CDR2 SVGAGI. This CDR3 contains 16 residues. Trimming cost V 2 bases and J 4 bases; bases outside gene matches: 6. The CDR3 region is CASSYTLAGGPYEQYF. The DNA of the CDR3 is TGTGCCAGCAGTTACACACTAGCGGGAGGACCTTACGAGCAGTACTTC.

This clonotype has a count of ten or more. This chain's CDR3 is CASSLVFDRTTYEQYF. CDR3 coding DNA: TGTGCCAGCAGCTTAGTTTTCGACAGGACCACCTACGAGCAGTACTTC. The chain carries TRBV7-2 and TRBJ2-7, with D possibly TRBD1 on 6 matching bases. The germline V gene has CDR1 SGHTA and CDR2 FQGNSA. Trimming removed 1 base from V and 2 bases from J, with 15 bases in between. This CDR3 comprises 16 residues.

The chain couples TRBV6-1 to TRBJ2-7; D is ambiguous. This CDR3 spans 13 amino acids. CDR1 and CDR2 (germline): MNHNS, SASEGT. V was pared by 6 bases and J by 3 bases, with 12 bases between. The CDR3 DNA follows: TGTGCCAGCAGACCCCTCAGACGCTACGAGCAGTACTTC. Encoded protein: CASRPLRRYEQYF.

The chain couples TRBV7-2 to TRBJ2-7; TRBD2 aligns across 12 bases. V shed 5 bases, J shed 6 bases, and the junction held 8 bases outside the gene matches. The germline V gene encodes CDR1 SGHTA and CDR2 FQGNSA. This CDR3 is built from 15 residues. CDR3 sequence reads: CASSPRLAGASEQYF. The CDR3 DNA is TGTGCCAGCAGCCCTCGACTAGCGGGAGCGAGCGAGCAGTACTTC.

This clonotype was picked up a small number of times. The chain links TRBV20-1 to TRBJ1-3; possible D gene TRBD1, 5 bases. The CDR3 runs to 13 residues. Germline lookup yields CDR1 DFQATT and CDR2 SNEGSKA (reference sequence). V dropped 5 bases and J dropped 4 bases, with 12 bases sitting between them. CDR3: CSAGGSPGNTIYF. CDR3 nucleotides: TGCAGTGCTGGGGGTTCTCCAGGAAACACCATATATTTT.

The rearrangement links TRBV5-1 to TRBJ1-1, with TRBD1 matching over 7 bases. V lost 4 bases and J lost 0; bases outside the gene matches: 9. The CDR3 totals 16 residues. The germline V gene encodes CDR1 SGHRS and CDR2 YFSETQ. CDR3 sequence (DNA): TGCGCCAGCAGCCAGGGGACAGCCGACATGAACACTGAAGCTTTCTTT. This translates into CASSQGTADMNTEAFF.

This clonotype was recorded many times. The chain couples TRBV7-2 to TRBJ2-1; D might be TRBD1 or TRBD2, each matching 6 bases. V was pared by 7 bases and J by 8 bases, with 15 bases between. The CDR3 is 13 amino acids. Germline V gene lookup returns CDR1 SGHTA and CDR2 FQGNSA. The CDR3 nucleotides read TGTGCCAGCAACCGCTACAGGGAGGATGAGCAGTTCTTC. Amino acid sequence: CASNRYREDEQFF.

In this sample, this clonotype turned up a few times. CDR3 region: CASPRGPLAGGTDTQYF. CDR3 nucleotide sequence: TGTGCCAGCCCAAGGGGCCCACTAGCGGGAGGGACGGATACGCAGTATTTT. V and J are TRBV7-3 and TRBJ2-3; TRBD2 agrees at 13 bases. CDR1 SGHTA and CDR2 FQGTGA come from the germline V gene. This CDR3 comprises 17 residues. V shed 8 bases and J 6 bases; nucleotides not matched to a gene: 14.

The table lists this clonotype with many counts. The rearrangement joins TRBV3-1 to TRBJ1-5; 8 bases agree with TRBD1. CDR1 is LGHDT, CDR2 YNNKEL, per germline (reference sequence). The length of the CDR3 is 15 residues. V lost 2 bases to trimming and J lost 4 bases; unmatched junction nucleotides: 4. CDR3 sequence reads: CASSQTGTGNQPQHF. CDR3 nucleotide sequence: TGTGCCAGCAGCCAAACCGGGACAGGTAATCAGCCCCAGCATTTT.

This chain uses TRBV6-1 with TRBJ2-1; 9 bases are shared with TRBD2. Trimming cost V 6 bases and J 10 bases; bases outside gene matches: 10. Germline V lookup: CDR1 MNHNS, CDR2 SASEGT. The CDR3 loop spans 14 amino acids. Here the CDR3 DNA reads TGTGCCAGCAGCTTTCTAGCGGGGTTTGGAGAGCAGTTCTTC. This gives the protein CASSFLAGFGEQFF.

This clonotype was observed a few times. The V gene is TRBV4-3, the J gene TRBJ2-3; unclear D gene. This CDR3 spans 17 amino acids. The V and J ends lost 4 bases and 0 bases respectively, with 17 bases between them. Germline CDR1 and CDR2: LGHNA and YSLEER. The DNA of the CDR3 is TGCGCCAGCAGCCCCTTCGCCCGGAGAGACAGCACAGATACGCAGTATTTT. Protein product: CASSPFARRDSTDTQYF.

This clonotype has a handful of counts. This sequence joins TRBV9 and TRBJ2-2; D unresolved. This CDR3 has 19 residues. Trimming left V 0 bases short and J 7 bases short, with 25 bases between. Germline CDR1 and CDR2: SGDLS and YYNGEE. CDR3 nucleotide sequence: TGTGCCAGCAGCGTAGAAAGTATAGGACCCTTCAGGCAGAACGGGGAGCTGTTTTTT. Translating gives CASSVESIGPFRQNGELFF.